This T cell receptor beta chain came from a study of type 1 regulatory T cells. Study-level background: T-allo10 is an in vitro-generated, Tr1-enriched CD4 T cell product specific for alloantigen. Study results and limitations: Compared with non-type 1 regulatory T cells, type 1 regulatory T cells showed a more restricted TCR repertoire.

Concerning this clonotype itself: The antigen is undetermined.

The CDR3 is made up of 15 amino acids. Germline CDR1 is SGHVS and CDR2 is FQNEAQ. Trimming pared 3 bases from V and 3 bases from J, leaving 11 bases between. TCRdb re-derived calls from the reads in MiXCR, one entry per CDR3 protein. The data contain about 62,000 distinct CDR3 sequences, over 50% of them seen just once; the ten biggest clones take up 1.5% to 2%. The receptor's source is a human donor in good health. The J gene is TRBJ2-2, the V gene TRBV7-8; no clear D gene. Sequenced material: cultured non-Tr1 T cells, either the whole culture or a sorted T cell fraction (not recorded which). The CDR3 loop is CASSFAADYTGELFF. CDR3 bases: TGTGCCAGCAGCTTCGCAGCCGACTACACCGGGGAGCTGTTTTTT.